The entry below describes one T cell receptor (beta chain). The antigen remains undetermined. Each sample yielded at least 6 million isolated PBMCs. The use of a sample-barcoded 5' primer and a J-beta primer mix characterized a second PCR of roughly 6 to 11 cycles. Each cDNA molecule received a tag from a template-switch adaptor that had 12 random nucleotides. TCRdb re-called the 5' RACE reads with MiXCR, one entry per CDR3 protein. The table has 750,000 to 1,000,000 distinct CDR3 sequences, roughly 28% seen once. The data derive from a study of blood T cells in healthy people across ages. Points from the study as a whole: It was held that the diversity estimates obtained from one million T cells were underestimates.

From germline, CDR1 is SQVTM and CDR2 ANQGSEA. V dropped 5 bases and J dropped 8 bases, with 15 bases sitting between them. The CDR3 spans 12 residues. The data also belong to a second study, concerning T cells of mothers and their children. That source reports: The study found slightly higher but non-significant overlap in related versus unrelated mother-child pairs.

The sequence came from a woman aged 40 to 50 in good health. Sequencing was done on a sample of blood. The chain carries TRBV29-1 and TRBJ1-1; D perhaps matches TRBD1 (6 bases). CDR3 bases: TGCAGCGTTCTTTCCGGACAGCAAGAAGCTTTCTTT. It translates to CSVLSGQQEAFF. Filled out from reference TRBV29-1 and TRBJ1-1, the complete variable domain reads SAVISQKPSRDICQRGTSLTIQCQVDSQVTMMFWYRQQPGQSLTLIATANQGSEATYESGFVIDKFPISRPNLTFSTLTVSNMSPEDSSIYLCSVLSGQQEAFFGQGTRLTVV.